This T cell receptor beta chain is drawn from a study of T cells in Graves' hyperthyroidism and ophthalmopathy. Germline assignment: CDR1 ENHRY and CDR2 SYGVKD. Trimming at V came to 0 bases and at J to 7 bases, leaving 4 bases not matched to a gene. There are 14 residues in the CDR3. Lactation, pregnancy, other autoimmune disease or uncontrolled infection led to exclusion of patients. The diagnostic basis comprised clinical symptoms, serum thyroxine and TRAb, thyroid ultrasound and orbital computed tomography. More than 8 ml fresh peripheral blood yielded the PBMCs. This clonotype was counted ten times or more. What it binds is unknown. Points from the study as a whole: The model identified upcoming ophthalmopathy a median roughly 6 months ahead of onset.

TCR beta CDR3 regions were amplified from RNA transcripts. During a first-round RT-PCR of the TCR CDR3, the HTBI primer set was used. TCRdb reanalysed the multiplex PCR reads using MiXCR and keeps one entry per CDR3 protein. The table has under 400,000 distinct CDR3 sequences, roughly 15% seen once. V is TRBV10-3 and J is TRBJ2-5; 8 nucleotides match TRBD2. The sample taken for sequencing was blood. The sequence derives from a woman aged 55-75 years with Graves' ophthalmopathy. For the CDR3, the DNA is TGTGCCATCAGTGAGTCTGGACTAGCCGTGACCCAGTACTTC. It translates to CAISESGLAVTQYF.